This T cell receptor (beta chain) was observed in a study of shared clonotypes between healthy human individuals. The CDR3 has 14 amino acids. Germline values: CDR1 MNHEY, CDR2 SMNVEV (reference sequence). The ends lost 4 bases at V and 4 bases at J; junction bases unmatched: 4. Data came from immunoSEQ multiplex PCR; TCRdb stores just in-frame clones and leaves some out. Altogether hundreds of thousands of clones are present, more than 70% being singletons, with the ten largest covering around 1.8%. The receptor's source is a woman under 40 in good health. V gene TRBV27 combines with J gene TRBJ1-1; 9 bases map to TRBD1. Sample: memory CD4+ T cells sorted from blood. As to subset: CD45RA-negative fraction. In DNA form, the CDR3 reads TGTGCCAGCAGTTACCGACAGGGGGTCACTGAAGCTTTCTTT. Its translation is CASSYRQGVTEAFF.